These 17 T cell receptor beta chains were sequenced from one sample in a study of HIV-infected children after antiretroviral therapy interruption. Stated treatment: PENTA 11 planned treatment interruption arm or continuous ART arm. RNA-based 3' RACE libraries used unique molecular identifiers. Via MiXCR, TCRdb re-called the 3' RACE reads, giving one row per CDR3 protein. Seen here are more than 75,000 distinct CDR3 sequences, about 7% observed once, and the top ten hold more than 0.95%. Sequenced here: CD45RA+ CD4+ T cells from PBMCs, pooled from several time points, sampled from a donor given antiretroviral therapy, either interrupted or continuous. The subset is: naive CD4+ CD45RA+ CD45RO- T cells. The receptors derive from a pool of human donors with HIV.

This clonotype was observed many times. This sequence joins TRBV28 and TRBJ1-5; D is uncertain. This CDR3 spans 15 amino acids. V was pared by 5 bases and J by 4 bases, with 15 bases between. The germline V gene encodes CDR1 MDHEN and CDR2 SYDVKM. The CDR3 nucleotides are TGTGCCAGCAGTCGGTTGTCCGGTGGAAATCAGCCCCAGCATTTT. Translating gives CASSRLSGGNQPQHF.

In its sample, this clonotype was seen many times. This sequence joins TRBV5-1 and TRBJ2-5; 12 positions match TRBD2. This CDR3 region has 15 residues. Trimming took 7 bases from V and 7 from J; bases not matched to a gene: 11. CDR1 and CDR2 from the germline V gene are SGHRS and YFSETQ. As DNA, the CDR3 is TGCGCCAGCGACCGGACTAGCGGGACCTTGGGGACCCAGTACTTC. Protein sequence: CASDRTSGTLGTQYF.

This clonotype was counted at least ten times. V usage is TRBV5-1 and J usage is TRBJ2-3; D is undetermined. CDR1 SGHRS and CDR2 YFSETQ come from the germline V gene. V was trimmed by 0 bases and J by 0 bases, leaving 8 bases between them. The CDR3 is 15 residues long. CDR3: CASSLDKASTDTQYF. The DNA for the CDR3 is TGCGCCAGCAGCTTGGACAAAGCTAGCACAGATACGCAGTATTTT.

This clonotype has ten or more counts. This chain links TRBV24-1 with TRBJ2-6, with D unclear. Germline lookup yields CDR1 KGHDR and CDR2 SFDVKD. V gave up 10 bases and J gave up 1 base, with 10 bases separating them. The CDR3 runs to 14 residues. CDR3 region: CATSRGSGANVLTF. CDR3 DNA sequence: TGTGCCACTAGTCGTGGGTCTGGGGCCAACGTCCTGACTTTC.

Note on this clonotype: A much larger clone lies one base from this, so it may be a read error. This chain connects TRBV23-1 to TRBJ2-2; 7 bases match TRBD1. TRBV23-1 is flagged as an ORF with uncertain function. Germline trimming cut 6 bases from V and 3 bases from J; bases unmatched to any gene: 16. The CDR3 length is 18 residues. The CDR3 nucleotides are TGCGCCAGCAGCCTTTACAGTGGACAGGCGCATCACACCGGGGAGCTGTTTTTT. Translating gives CASSLYSGQAHHTGELFF.

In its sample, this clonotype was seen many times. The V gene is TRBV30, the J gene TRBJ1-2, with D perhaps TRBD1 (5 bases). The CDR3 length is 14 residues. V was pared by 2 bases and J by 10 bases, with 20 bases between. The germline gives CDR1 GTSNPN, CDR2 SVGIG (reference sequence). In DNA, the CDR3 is TGTGCCTGGAGTCTAAAACAGGCCGGCTCCGACTACACCTTC. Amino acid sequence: CAWSLKQAGSDYTF.

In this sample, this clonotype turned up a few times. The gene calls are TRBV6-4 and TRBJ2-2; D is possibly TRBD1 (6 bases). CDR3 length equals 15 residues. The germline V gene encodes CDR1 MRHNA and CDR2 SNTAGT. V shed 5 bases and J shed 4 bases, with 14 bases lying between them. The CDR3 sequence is CASSNPTGATGELFF. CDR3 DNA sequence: TGTGCCAGCAGTAACCCGACAGGAGCCACCGGGGAGCTGTTTTTT.

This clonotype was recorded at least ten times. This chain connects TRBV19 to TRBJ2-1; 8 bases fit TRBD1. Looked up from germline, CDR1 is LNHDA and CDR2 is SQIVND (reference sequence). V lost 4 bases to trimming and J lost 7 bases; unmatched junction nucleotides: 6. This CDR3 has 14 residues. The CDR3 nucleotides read TGTGCCAGTAGTAGTAGGACAGGGACAAATGAGCAGTTCTTC. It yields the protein CASSSRTGTNEQFF.

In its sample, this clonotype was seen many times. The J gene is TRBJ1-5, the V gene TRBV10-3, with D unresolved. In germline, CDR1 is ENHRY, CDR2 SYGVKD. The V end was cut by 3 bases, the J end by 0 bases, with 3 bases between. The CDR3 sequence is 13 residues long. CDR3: CAISDYSNQPQHF. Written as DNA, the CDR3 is TGTGCCATCAGTGATTATAGCAATCAGCCCCAGCATTTT.

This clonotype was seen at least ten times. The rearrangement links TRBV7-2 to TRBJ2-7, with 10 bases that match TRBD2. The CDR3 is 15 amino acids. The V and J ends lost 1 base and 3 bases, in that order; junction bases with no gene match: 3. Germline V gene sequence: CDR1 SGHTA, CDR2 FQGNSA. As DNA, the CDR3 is TGTGCCAGCAGCTTAGGTAGCGGGGGGCACTACGAGCAGTACTTC. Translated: CASSLGSGGHYEQYF.

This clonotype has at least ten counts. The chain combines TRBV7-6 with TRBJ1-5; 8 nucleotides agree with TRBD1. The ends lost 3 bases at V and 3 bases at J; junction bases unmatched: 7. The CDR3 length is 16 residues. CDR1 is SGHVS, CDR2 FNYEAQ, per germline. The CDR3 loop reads CASSLLTGGINQPQHF. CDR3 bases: TGTGCCAGCAGCTTGCTCACAGGGGGGATCAATCAGCCCCAGCATTTT.

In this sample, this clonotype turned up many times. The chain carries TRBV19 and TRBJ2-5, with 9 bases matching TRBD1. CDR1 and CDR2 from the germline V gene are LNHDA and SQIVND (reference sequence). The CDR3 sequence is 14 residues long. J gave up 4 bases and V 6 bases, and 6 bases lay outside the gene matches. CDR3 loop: CASSTPDRGETQYF. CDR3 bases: TGTGCCAGTAGCACCCCGGACAGGGGAGAGACCCAGTACTTC.

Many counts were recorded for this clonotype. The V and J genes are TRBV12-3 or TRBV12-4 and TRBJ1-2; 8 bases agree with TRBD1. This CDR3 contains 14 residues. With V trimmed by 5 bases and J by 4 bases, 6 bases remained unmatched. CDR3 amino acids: CASSRQGLGYGYTF. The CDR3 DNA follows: TGTGCCAGCAGTCGACAGGGGCTTGGCTATGGCTACACCTTC.

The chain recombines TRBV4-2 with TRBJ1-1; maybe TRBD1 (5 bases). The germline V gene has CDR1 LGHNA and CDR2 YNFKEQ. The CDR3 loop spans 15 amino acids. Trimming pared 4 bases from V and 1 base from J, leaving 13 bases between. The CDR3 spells CASSPVGDRNTEAFF. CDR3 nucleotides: TGTGCCAGCAGCCCCGTGGGCGACAGGAACACTGAAGCTTTCTTT.

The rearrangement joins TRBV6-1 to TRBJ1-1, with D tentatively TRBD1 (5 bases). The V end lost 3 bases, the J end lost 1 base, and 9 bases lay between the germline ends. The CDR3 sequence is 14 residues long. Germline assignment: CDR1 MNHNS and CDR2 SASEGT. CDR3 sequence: CASSEGTGNTEAFF. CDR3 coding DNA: TGTGCCAGCAGTGAGGGGACGGGGAACACTGAAGCTTTCTTT.

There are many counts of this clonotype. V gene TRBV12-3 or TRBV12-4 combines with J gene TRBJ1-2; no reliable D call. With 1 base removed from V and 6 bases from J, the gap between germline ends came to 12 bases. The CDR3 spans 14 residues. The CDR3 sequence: CASSLGGIRDGYTF. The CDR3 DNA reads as TGTGCCAGCAGTTTAGGGGGTATCCGAGATGGCTACACCTTC.

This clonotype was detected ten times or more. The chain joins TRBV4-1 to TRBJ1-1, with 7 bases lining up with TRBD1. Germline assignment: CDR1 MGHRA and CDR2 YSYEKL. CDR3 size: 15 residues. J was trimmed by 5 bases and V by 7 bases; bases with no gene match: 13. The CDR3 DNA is TGCGCCAGCATCTCTACCGAGACAGGGTATACTGAAGCTTTCTTT. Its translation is CASISTETGYTEAFF.